This TCR beta chain was obtained from a study of blood T cell repertoires in COVID-19. CDR1 is SNHLY, CDR2 FYNNEI, per germline. The CDR3 is made up of 14 amino acids. Trimming stripped 1 base from V and 3 bases from J, with 7 bases between. The table came from immunoSEQ multiplex PCR; TCRdb's copy has only in-frame clones and leaves some out. The sample lists 200,000 to 250,000 clones, about 85% occurring once. The sequence was collected from a man between 65 and 85 years old with acute or convalescent COVID-19. The chain has TRBV2 and TRBJ1-5; D gene unclear. Sequences were obtained from peripheral blood. The CDR3 loop reads CASSEDRFNQPQHF. CDR3 DNA: TGTGCCAGCAGTGAAGACAGATTCAATCAGCCCCAGCATTTT.